Listed here are 17 T cell receptor beta chains from one sample, sequenced in a study of cytomegalovirus exposure and HLA in healthy donors. Primers for the PCR totalled 60 Vbeta and 13 Jbeta. Profiled with immunoSEQ multiplex PCR; TCRdb holds only in-frame clones, not every one. Found here are roughly 100,000 clones, 70% of them singletons; the top ten hold about a tenth. Sequencing was performed on PBMCs. The receptors shown here come from a man in his forties in good health and CMV-seropositive.

This chain joins TRBV6-1 and TRBJ2-1; 7 bases are shared with TRBD2. This CDR3 has 15 residues. CDR1 and CDR2 from the germline V gene are MNHNS and SASEGT. The V gene end was trimmed by 0 bases and the J gene end by 4 bases; junction bases not matched to a gene: 3. CDR3 loop: CASSEAWGGYNEQFF. As DNA, the CDR3 is TGTGCCAGCAGTGAAGCCTGGGGGGGATACAATGAGCAGTTCTTC.

This clone was recorded a few times. V and J are TRBV6-1 and TRBJ2-5, with 10 nucleotides matching TRBD2. The junction had 6 bases not matched to a gene; V was cut back by 4 bases and J by 4 bases. CDR1 and CDR2 from the germline V gene are MNHNS and SASEGT. This CDR3 has 15 amino acids. In DNA, the CDR3 is TGTGCCAGCAGTGTAAGCGGGAGGGCCGGAGAGACCCAGTACTTC. It is translated as CASSVSGRAGETQYF.

The sample holds a few counts of this clone. The rearrangement joins TRBV7-3 to TRBJ2-3, with D perhaps TRBD1 (7 bases). CDR1 is SGHTA, CDR2 FQGTGA, per germline. The CDR3 sequence is 15 residues long. With 6 bases removed from V and 3 bases from J, the gap between germline ends came to 16 bases. CDR3 nucleotides: TGTGCCAGCAGTTATGGAGGGGGCGTAACAGATACGCAGTATTTT. It is translated as CASSYGGGVTDTQYF.

CDR3 in amino acids: CASSQDYRGTYEQYF. The CDR3, as DNA: TGCGCCAGCAGCCAAGATTACAGGGGGACCTACGAGCAGTACTTC. The chain recombines TRBV4-3 with TRBJ2-7; 8 bases agree with TRBD1. The length of the CDR3 is 15 residues. Germline CDR1 is LGHNA and CDR2 is YSLEER. The junction had 3 bases not matched to a gene; V was cut back by 0 bases and J by 2 bases.

This chain links TRBV5-1 with TRBJ2-1; possible D gene TRBD2, 5 bases. Trimming cost V 0 bases and J 3 bases, with 16 bases left between them. Germline lookup yields CDR1 SGHRS and CDR2 YFSETQ. CDR3 size: 17 residues. CDR3 nucleotides: TGCGCCAGCAGCTTGGTCCCCTTGAGCGGCGGCTACAATGAGCAGTTCTTC. Protein: CASSLVPLSGGYNEQFF.

CDR3 sequence: CASQGTLNYGYTF. In DNA form, the CDR3 reads TGTGCCAGCCAGGGGACCCTCAACTATGGCTACACCTTC. The rearrangement links TRBV28 to TRBJ1-2, with a tentative D call TRBD1 (6 bases). V lost 8 bases to trimming and J lost 2 bases, with 12 bases between them. CDR1 is MDHEN, CDR2 SYDVKM, per germline. The length of the CDR3 is 13 residues.

This chain links TRBV18 with TRBJ2-1, with 8 bases lining up with TRBD2. Germline V CDR1 and CDR2: KGHSH, LQKENI. The CDR3 runs 16 residues. The ends lost 3 bases at V and 8 bases at J; junction bases unmatched: 12. For the CDR3, the DNA is TGTGCCAGCTCACCCGCGGGGACTAGTCCCCCGGATGAGCAGTTCTTC. This codes for CASSPAGTSPPDEQFF.

This clone showed up just a few times. V and J are TRBV6-5 and TRBJ1-1, with D hard to call. Germline V gives CDR1 MNHEY, CDR2 SVGAGI. The V and J ends lost 2 bases and 7 bases respectively, with 17 bases between them. There are 15 residues in the CDR3. CDR3 in amino acids: CASSYRRERVNEAFF. CDR3 coding DNA: TGTGCCAGCAGTTACCGTCGCGAGAGGGTGAATGAAGCTTTCTTT.

The CDR3 nucleotides read TGCAGTGCTGGACAGGGCTATGGCTACACCTTC. Translated, it gives CSAGQGYGYTF. The V call is TRBV20-1, the J call TRBJ1-2, with TRBD1 identical over 8 bases. The CDR3 length is 11 residues. The V and J ends lost 5 bases and 4 bases, in that order; junction bases with no gene match: 0. Germline CDR1 and CDR2: DFQATT and SNEGSKA (reference sequence).

This clone showed up just once. V is TRBV6-6 and J is TRBJ2-2, with 7 bases fitting TRBD1. The CDR3 contains 15 residues. The V segment lost 4 bases and the J segment 3 bases; nucleotides outside the gene matches: 5. Germline V gives CDR1 MNHNY, CDR2 SVGAGI (reference sequence). The CDR3 DNA sequence: TGTGCCAGCAGTTTACAGGGGCAGGACACCGGGGAGCTGTTTTTT. Its protein is CASSLQGQDTGELFF.

The CDR3 is CASSQGGYVDSRTGYTF. The CDR3 DNA is TGCGCCAGCAGCCAAGGCGGCTATGTCGACAGCCGAACTGGGTACACCTTC. The chain carries TRBV4-1 and TRBJ1-2; D may be TRBD1 (5 bases). With 1 base removed from V and 11 bases from J, the gap between germline ends came to 26 bases. This CDR3 is 17 amino acids long. Germline assignment: CDR1 MGHRA and CDR2 YSYEKL.

V gene TRBV5-1 combines with J gene TRBJ1-2; D may be TRBD1 (5 bases). Looked up from germline, CDR1 is SGHRS and CDR2 is YFSETQ. Trimming removed 2 bases from V and 5 bases from J, with 13 bases in between. The CDR3 length is 14 residues. DNA for the CDR3: TGCGCCAGCAGCTTAGGCAGGGCGGAATATGGCTACACCTTC. Its translation: CASSLGRAEYGYTF.

The chain links TRBV2 to TRBJ2-7; 13 bases match TRBD2. V lost 6 bases to trimming and J lost 4 bases; unmatched junction nucleotides: 3. The CDR3 contains 14 residues. The V gene's germline CDR1 is SNHLY and CDR2 FYNNEI. The CDR3 spells CASRGLAGLYEQYF. The CDR3 bases are TGTGCCAGCAGGGGACTAGCGGGGCTGTACGAGCAGTACTTC.

V gene TRBV27 combines with J gene TRBJ2-6; perhaps TRBD1 as D (5 bases). V was shortened by 5 bases and J by 3 bases, with 8 bases between the two germline ends. CDR1 and CDR2 (germline): MNHEY, SMNVEV (reference sequence). The CDR3 consists of 14 residues. CDR3: CASSQGFGANVLTF. The CDR3 DNA reads as TGTGCCAGCAGTCAGGGATTTGGGGCCAACGTCCTGACTTTC.

The J gene is TRBJ1-2, the V gene TRBV6-5; 8 bases are a match to TRBD1. Trimming took 7 bases from V and 6 from J; bases not matched to a gene: 4. The CDR3 runs to 12 residues. Germline V gene data show CDR1 as MNHEY and CDR2 as SVGAGI. The CDR3 DNA sequence: TGTGCCAGCAACGACAGGGGAAATGGCTACACCTTC. The encoded protein is CASNDRGNGYTF.

The rearrangement uses TRBV28 and TRBJ2-7; 8 nucleotides match TRBD1. The CDR3 spans 15 residues. J lost 1 base, V lost 4 bases, and 6 bases had no gene match. The germline gives CDR1 MDHEN, CDR2 SYDVKM. The CDR3 DNA reads as TGTGCCAGCAGTTCAGTCCGACAGGGGTCCTACGAGCAGTACTTC. It translates to CASSSVRQGSYEQYF.

In this sample, this clone turned up many times. The rearrangement joins TRBV10-1 to TRBJ2-3; 8 positions match TRBD1. V trimming: 2 bases; J trimming: 6 bases; junction bases outside the gene matches: 7. The CDR3 sequence is 15 residues long. The germline CDR1 and CDR2 sequences are WNHNN and SYGVQD (reference sequence). CDR3 sequence reads: CASSEEDRDRDTQYF. Written as DNA, the CDR3 is TGCGCCAGCAGTGAGGAGGACAGGGATCGTGATACGCAGTATTTT.